The next 2 T cell receptor beta chains were all read from a single sample in a study of cytomegalovirus exposure and HLA in healthy donors. The PCR ran on 60 Vbeta and 13 Jbeta primers. Sequenced by immunoSEQ multiplex PCR; TCRdb stores in-frame clones only, minus some. The table has 200,000 or so clones, about four fifths seen once. The sample consisted of PBMCs. The source is a man younger than 45 in good health and CMV-seronegative.

The chain links TRBV6-1 to TRBJ1-5, with 9 nucleotides matching TRBD1. Unmatched junction bases numbered 6, after V lost 6 bases and J lost 6 bases. The V gene's germline CDR1 is MNHNS and CDR2 SASEGT. The CDR3 length is 14 residues. The CDR3 here is CASRGQGVGQPQHF. The CDR3, as DNA: TGTGCCAGCAGGGGACAGGGAGTGGGTCAGCCCCAGCATTTT.

The genes are TRBV5-6 and TRBJ1-2; 8 bases agree with TRBD1. From germline, CDR1 is SGHDT and CDR2 YYEEEE. CDR3 length equals 14 residues. V was clipped by 6 bases and J by 7 bases; unmatched bases: 11. The CDR3 reads CASTRARGLVGYTF. The CDR3 DNA follows: TGTGCCAGCACCCGTGCCAGGGGGCTGGTTGGCTACACCTTC.